This TCR beta chain is drawn from a study of blood T cell repertoires in COVID-19. Study at large: COVID-19 samples from acute and convalescent phases originated in the United States, Italy and Spain.

The germline V gene encodes CDR1 MNHEY and CDR2 SVGAGI. This CDR3 spans 16 amino acids. The V and J ends lost 1 base and 8 bases, in that order; junction bases with no gene match: 12. The data were produced by immunoSEQ multiplex PCR, yet TCRdb's version contains in-frame clones alone and is incomplete. The sample has 260,000 or so clones; 82% are singletons. This clonotype was obtained from a woman in her 70s with acute or convalescent COVID-19. The chain combines TRBV6-5 with TRBJ1-2, with 8 nucleotides matching TRBD1. Sequenced: peripheral blood. DNA of the CDR3: TGTGCCAGCAGTTACTTGCCCCGGACAGGGCTAAACGGCTACACCTTC. It specifies CASSYLPRTGLNGYTF.